This T cell receptor (beta chain) derives from a study of follicular helper T cells after annual influenza vaccination. Specified time point: 2014-2015 season, 7 days after vaccination. Per time point, roughly 40-110 mL of blood was sampled. This clone has just a few counts. The CDR3 has 15 residues. CDR1 SEHNR and CDR2 FQNEAQ come from the germline V gene (reference sequence). The trim removed 5 bases at V and 6 bases at J, leaving 8 bases unmatched. Measured with immunoSEQ multiplex PCR; TCRdb has only the in-frame clones, and not every one. The sample has 8,500 to 9,000 clones, roughly 80% seen once.

The receptor comes from an adult who received the influenza vaccine. The rearrangement uses TRBV7-9 and TRBJ2-2; 8 bases are shared with TRBD2. The sample was CXCR5+ CD38- circulating T follicular helper cells from blood, taken 7 days after influenza vaccination. Indicated subset: circulating Tfh, non-naive CD4+CXCR5+PD-1+ (ICOS+CD38+ or ICOS-CD38-). The CDR3 loop is CASSSAGLGAGELFF. Written as DNA, the CDR3 is TGTGCCAGCAGCAGCGCGGGACTAGGGGCCGGGGAGCTGTTTTTT.